This T cell receptor (beta chain) was sequenced in a study of identical twins (dated by TCRdb to 2015 to 2016). General notes on the study: TCR alpha and beta repertoires from monozygotic twins, unrelated adults of various ages and cord blood were deep-sequenced to test whether fetal clonotypes persist. To rule out contamination, the twin experiments were replicated at different times with different library preparation protocols.

Every donor in the study was a healthy Caucasian. Three pairs of female monozygotic twins, all aged about 18 to 29 years, were included in the twin cohort. The RNA used for TCR libraries was isolated from peripheral blood mononuclear cells. V has 0 bases trimmed and J has 5 bases trimmed; junction bases matching no gene number 6. The CDR1 and CDR2 encoded by the germline V gene (reference sequence) are DFQATT and SNEGSKA. The CDR3 starts with the cysteine, ends with the phenylalanine, and has 14 residues. Just CDR3 DNA is preserved here, 42 bases in frame from base 1. What the work shows at the level of the full study, not this receptor alone: Compared with coincidental sharing between unrelated individuals, out-of-frame TCR alpha sequences shared between twins had an excess of sequences with low generation probability. Zero-insertion analyses could be partly confounded by invariant T cells such as MAIT and iNKT, although diverse VJ usage argued against such confounding for most clonotypes. Conclusions relied on cross-sectional statistical analysis, since the same donors could not be followed over many years. A weaker excess of twin sharing was found in beta out-of-frame sequences because the signal-to-noise ratio was lowered by fewer shared sequences. Abundant cord blood beta clonotypes had fewer insertions, young adult naive repertoires showed a similar but weaker trend, and memory repertoires showed no such trend. In monozygotic twins, out-of-frame TCR alpha sharing was systematically underestimated by recombination models, although the models agreed with sharing between unrelated individuals.

The library was obtained by 5' RACE. TCRdb shows the sequencer as Illumina HiSeq 2000. Template switching added a universal primer binding site, and the final cDNA carried a unique molecular identifier that allowed TCR cDNA molecules to be counted accurately. Specific primers in the conserved constant-segment region were used to synthesize first-strand cDNA for the TCR alpha and beta chains. To control for contamination, every cDNA library was double barcoded, receiving both a SMART-Mk sample barcode and Illumina barcodes. TruSeq adapter sequences, together with Illumina sample barcodes, were added in two successive PCR steps. The Illumina HiSeq platform was used with custom primers to sequence TCR alpha and beta cDNA libraries. Regarding the original processing steps: MiGEC was used to process raw reads and extract unique molecular identifiers, and MiXCR was used to find CDR3 positions. For each individual, recombination models were inferred using an EM algorithm with the repgenHMM and IGoR tools. The analysis of shared clonotypes was done with the tcR package in R, with sharing normalized by the product of cloneset sizes. To study raw recombination without the effects of thymic and clonal selection, out-of-frame nonproductive sequences were analyzed. Using fastp trimming at Q25 and MiXCR clonotype assembly, TCRdb reanalyzed the public sequencing data and kept in-frame beta chains. All rows with the same CDR3 protein become a single entry with the most common DNA and genes. The authors' filters were not applied to this entry. The sample contains over 600,000 distinct CDR3 sequences, less than 25% of them found a single time. The ten largest clones capture approximately 4.5% of the sample.

As to this clonotype: The antigen it binds to is not known. Base qualities are not provided; no much larger clone lies one nucleotide away.

The same specimen was also included in a second study, on T cells expressing NK-cell markers. The second paper further reports: Three sorted T-cell subsets (CD3+CD56+NKG2C+, CD3+CD56+NKG2C- and CD3+CD56-NKG2C+) from 7 to 9 donors had their TCR beta-chain repertoires profiled. Seven of the eight sequenced donors were HCMV-seropositive and one was HCMV-seronegative. In several experiments an anti-gammadeltaTCR antibody was added to restrict sorting to alphabetaTCR-expressing T cells. In over five donors, the dominant CD3+CD56+NKG2C+ clonotypes were among the top 10 CD8+ clonotypes and accounted for roughly 1.0-8% of CD8+ T cells. Those dominant clonotypes were again the most abundant among CD3+CD56-NKG2C+ cells in a handful of donors, at roughly 28.3-60.1%. It remained unclear whether the expanded NKG2C-expressing T cell clones were specific for HCMV antigens. The study sequenced eight donors, all healthy volunteers chosen at random: three men and five women. HCMV serostatus was determined by detecting HCMV-specific IgG in serum with a commercial ELISA kit. For five or six donors, unsorted PBMC were also used to sequence bulk peripheral blood T-cell repertoires. Reads were demultiplexed and grouped by UMI with MIGEC, and clonotypes were assembled and quantified with MiTCR. To remove erroneous sequences, TCR cDNA sequences were retained only when supported by two or more reads. The tcR package was used for downstream repertoire analysis, and clonotypes were matched across fractions by CDR3 nucleotide sequence plus V segment. VDJmatch was used to annotate antigen specificity against VDJdb, with one amino acid substitution in CDR3 allowed.

Sequenced sample: PBMCs. The TCR was taken from a woman aged 18-30 years in good health. The sequence joins TRBV20-1 to TRBJ2-5; 7 of the junction bases match TRBD2. The CDR3 region reads CSARDGGDWETQYF. The nucleotides are TGCAGTGCTAGAGATGGGGGGGACTGGGAGACCCAGTACTTC.